This note documents a single TCR beta chain sequence. This CDR3 is built from 15 residues. Trimming removed 4 bases at V and 0 bases at J, with 13 bases between. CDR1 is SGHRS and CDR2 is YFSETQ in the germline V gene. This entry belongs to a study of shared clonotypes between healthy human individuals. Sequenced by immunoSEQ multiplex PCR; TCRdb stores in-frame clones only, minus some. The sample shows over 2 million clones, 90% to 95% of them seen only once. Sequencing was carried out using naive CD4+ T cells sorted from blood. Subset indicated: CD45RA+ positively selected. The TCR was taken from a man younger than 35 in good health. This rearrangement joins TRBV5-1 to TRBJ1-1; D may be TRBD1 (6 bases). The CDR3 region is CASSSLTGLNTEAFF. The CDR3 DNA reads as TGCGCCAGCAGCAGCTTGACAGGCTTGAACACTGAAGCTTTCTTT.